A selection of T cell receptor beta chains follows, all from one sample in a study of T-cell memory formation after mild COVID-19. TCRdb re-called the 5' RACE reads with MiXCR, one entry per CDR3 protein. The table records under 110,000 distinct CDR3 sequences, about a sixth of them present only once. Sequencing used PBMCs or a T cell subset sorted from them (not recorded which). The receptor set was obtained from an adult woman who had mild COVID-19 (a few samples of this study predate the infection). Cell type and time point are not known. The CDR3 runs from the conserved cysteine through the conserved F or W. D genes are given only for firm matches. The listing skips clone size in some rows; elsewhere it reads once, few, many or a size class.

DNA: TGTGCCAGCAGTGAAGCGCAGGGGGAAGAGGCAGATACGCAGTATTTT; CDR3: CASSEAQGEEADTQYF; D: TRBD1; size: few; length: 16; J: TRBJ2-3; V: TRBV2
DNA: TGTGCCACCAGTTCCGGGACTCGAGCTTTCTTT; CDR3: CATSSGTRAFF; D: NA; size: few; length: 11; J: TRBJ1-1; V: TRBV24-1
DNA: TGTGCCACCAGTGATTCCGTATACACCGGGGAGCTGTTTTTT; CDR3: CATSDSVYTGELFF; D: NA; size: NA; length: 14; J: TRBJ2-2; V: TRBV24-1
DNA: TGTGCCAGCAGCCGAGCGGGGATCTCCTACAATGAGCAGTTCTTC; CDR3: CASSRAGISYNEQFF; D: TRBD2; size: NA; length: 15; J: TRBJ2-1; V: TRBV7-9
DNA: TGTGCCAGCAGTTACCGGGCCAGTGGTCCCACTGAAGCTTTCTTT; CDR3: CASSYRASGPTEAFF; D: NA; size: few; length: 15; J: TRBJ1-1; V: TRBV6-5
DNA: TGTGCCAGCAGCCAAGATGGGCTAGCGGGAGCCTACGAGCAGTACTTC; CDR3: CASSQDGLAGAYEQYF; D: TRBD2; size: few; length: 16; J: TRBJ2-7; V: TRBV14
DNA: TGTGCCAGCAGTTTAGTTGGGCTAGCAGATGAGCAGTTCTTC; CDR3: CASSLVGLADEQFF; D: NA; size: NA; length: 14; J: TRBJ2-1; V: TRBV12-3/TRBV12-4
DNA: TGCGCCAGCAGCCCCGAGAGACGGGCCTACGAGCAGTACTTC; CDR3: CASSPERRAYEQYF; D: NA; size: NA; length: 14; J: TRBJ2-7; V: TRBV4-3
DNA: TGTGCCAGCAGTTTCGCTCCCCACGAGCAGTACTTC; CDR3: CASSFAPHEQYF; D: NA; size: few; length: 12; J: TRBJ2-7; V: TRBV12-3/TRBV12-4
DNA: TGTGCCAGTAGTCCTAACTACAATGAGCAGTTCTTC; CDR3: CASSPNYNEQFF; D: NA; size: many; length: 12; J: TRBJ2-1; V: TRBV19
DNA: TGTGCCAGCAGCGTAGGATTCGTCTCTTCGAACACTGAAGCTTTCTTT; CDR3: CASSVGFVSSNTEAFF; D: NA; size: once; length: 16; J: TRBJ1-1; V: TRBV9
DNA: TGCGCCAGCAGCGAGATGATAGATACGCAGTATTTT; CDR3: CASSEMIDTQYF; D: NA; size: few; length: 12; J: TRBJ2-3; V: TRBV5-1
DNA: TGTGCCAGCAGTTACAGGGAAGATTTCCCGGATGGCTACACCTTC; CDR3: CASSYREDFPDGYTF; D: NA; size: NA; length: 15; J: TRBJ1-2; V: TRBV6-5
DNA: TGTGCCAGCAGCGCGAGGGGGGGAATCTACGAGCAGTACTTC; CDR3: CASSARGGIYEQYF; D: NA; size: few; length: 14; J: TRBJ2-7; V: TRBV9
DNA: TGTGCCAGCAGCTCCGACTTAGACAATGAGCAGTTCTTC; CDR3: CASSSDLDNEQFF; D: NA; size: NA; length: 13; J: TRBJ2-1; V: TRBV5-6
DNA: TGTGCCAGCAGCTTGGCCAGGGGGAACACTGAAGCTTTCTTT; CDR3: CASSLARGNTEAFF; D: NA; size: few; length: 14; J: TRBJ1-1; V: TRBV5-6
DNA: TGTGCCTGGAGCGGCCAGGCGAGCTCCTACGAGCAGTACTTC; CDR3: CAWSGQASSYEQYF; D: NA; size: few; length: 14; J: TRBJ2-7; V: TRBV30
DNA: TGTGCCAGCAGCTTAGAAGACAGGGGAGACTACGAGCAGTACTTC; CDR3: CASSLEDRGDYEQYF; D: TRBD1; size: few; length: 15; J: TRBJ2-7; V: TRBV7-6
DNA: TGTGCCAGCAGATCCGGGCTAGCGGGAGATGCGGCCCAGTACTTC; CDR3: CASRSGLAGDAAQYF; D: TRBD2; size: NA; length: 15; J: TRBJ2-5; V: TRBV27
DNA: TGTGCCAGCAGTATCCTCCGGGACAATGAGCAGTTCTTC; CDR3: CASSILRDNEQFF; D: NA; size: NA; length: 13; J: TRBJ2-1; V: TRBV27
DNA: TGTGCCAGCAGTTTGGGGACAGGAACTGAAGCTTTCTTT; CDR3: CASSLGTGTEAFF; D: TRBD1; size: NA; length: 13; J: TRBJ1-1; V: TRBV6-5
DNA: TGCGCCAGCAGCCAAGGAAATAGCGGGAGGCTCTGGACCAATGAGCAGTTCTTC; CDR3: CASSQGNSGRLWTNEQFF; D: TRBD2; size: NA; length: 18; J: TRBJ2-1; V: TRBV4-1
DNA: TGTGCCAGCAGCTTGACTAGCAACGAGCAGTACTTC; CDR3: CASSLTSNEQYF; D: TRBD2; size: many; length: 12; J: TRBJ2-7; V: TRBV7-6
DNA: TGCGCCAGCAGCTCTCGACTAGCGGGAGAGCGCGAGCAGTACTTC; CDR3: CASSSRLAGEREQYF; D: TRBD2; size: NA; length: 15; J: TRBJ2-7; V: TRBV5-1
DNA: TGTGCCAGCAGCCCCGATAGCGGGAACACAGATACGCAGTATTTT; CDR3: CASSPDSGNTDTQYF; D: TRBD2; size: many; length: 15; J: TRBJ2-3; V: TRBV7-3
DNA: TGTGCCAGCAGTTTAATCTCCCTAGGGAATGAGCAGTTCTTC; CDR3: CASSLISLGNEQFF; D: NA; size: NA; length: 14; J: TRBJ2-1; V: TRBV27
DNA: TGTGCCAGCAGTTACCGGGGTCCAGATACGCAGTATTTT; CDR3: CASSYRGPDTQYF; D: NA; size: NA; length: 13; J: TRBJ2-3; V: TRBV6-5
DNA: TGCGCCAGCAGCCAAGATCGAGCGGGGGGGCTTGGAAATGAGCAGTTCTTC; CDR3: CASSQDRAGGLGNEQFF; D: TRBD2; size: few; length: 17; J: TRBJ2-1; V: TRBV4-1
DNA: TGTGCCAGTAGTTACAGTGAAAAACTGTTTTTT; CDR3: CASSYSEKLFF; D: NA; size: few; length: 11; J: TRBJ1-4; V: TRBV19
DNA: TGTGCCAGCAGTTTAACCTGGAGACGGAGCTTCGACGAGCAGTACTTC; CDR3: CASSLTWRRSFDEQYF; D: NA; size: few; length: 16; J: TRBJ2-7; V: TRBV6-5
DNA: TGCGCCAGCAGCCAAACCGACAGATACTCTGGAAACACCATATATTTT; CDR3: CASSQTDRYSGNTIYF; D: NA; size: NA; length: 16; J: TRBJ1-3; V: TRBV4-1
DNA: TGTGCCAGCAGCCCGGAGGGAGGGGGGCGAAGGGCCAACGTCCTGACTTTC; CDR3: CASSPEGGGRRANVLTF; D: NA; size: NA; length: 17; J: TRBJ2-6; V: TRBV5-5
DNA: TGTGCCACCAGTCCGGGAGATACGCAGTATTTT; CDR3: CATSPGDTQYF; D: NA; size: NA; length: 11; J: TRBJ2-3; V: TRBV24-1
DNA: TGTGCCAGCAGCCAAGAGGACCTGAAAGCTTTCTTT; CDR3: CASSQEDLKAFF; D: NA; size: few; length: 12; J: TRBJ1-1; V: TRBV3-1
DNA: TGTGCCAGCGGGCTAGCTAGCACAGATACGCAGTATTTT; CDR3: CASGLASTDTQYF; D: NA; size: few; length: 13; J: TRBJ2-3; V: TRBV11-2
DNA: TGCGCCAGCAGCAGGAGGGGGAGTATCGACGAGCAGTACTTC; CDR3: CASSRRGSIDEQYF; D: NA; size: few; length: 14; J: TRBJ2-7; V: TRBV5-1
DNA: TGTGCCAGCAGCCCAGAAGACGGACTCTCCCTCTCTGGGGCCAACGTCCTGACTTTC; CDR3: CASSPEDGLSLSGANVLTF; D: NA; size: NA; length: 19; J: TRBJ2-6; V: TRBV3-1
DNA: TGTGCCAGCAGGGGACTTAACACCGGGGAGCTGTTTTTT; CDR3: CASRGLNTGELFF; D: NA; size: NA; length: 13; J: TRBJ2-2; V: TRBV7-9
DNA: TGTGCCAGCAGCTTATACGGCGGTCGGGAGACCCAGTACTTC; CDR3: CASSLYGGRETQYF; D: NA; size: NA; length: 14; J: TRBJ2-5; V: TRBV7-3
DNA: TGTGCCAGCAGCCGGGCCTACGAGCAGTACTTC; CDR3: CASSRAYEQYF; D: NA; size: NA; length: 11; J: TRBJ2-7; V: TRBV5-5
DNA: TGCAGTGCTAGATCCGGACCTACGTCCGAGCAGTACTTC; CDR3: CSARSGPTSEQYF; D: NA; size: NA; length: 13; J: TRBJ2-7; V: TRBV20-1
DNA: TGTGCCAGCAGTTACTCCCCGGACAGGGTGGGGGAAAAACTGTTTTTT; CDR3: CASSYSPDRVGEKLFF; D: TRBD1; size: few; length: 16; J: TRBJ1-4; V: TRBV6-5
DNA: TGTGCCAGCAGTGAGCGGGAGGCAGAGCCCCAGCATTTT; CDR3: CASSEREAEPQHF; D: NA; size: many; length: 13; J: TRBJ1-5; V: TRBV6-1
DNA: TGTGCCAGCTCACCACCGGGTAGCGGGAGGTACAATGAGCAGTTCTTC; CDR3: CASSPPGSGRYNEQFF; D: TRBD2; size: NA; length: 16; J: TRBJ2-1; V: TRBV18
DNA: TGCGCCAGCAGCTTACAGGAGAATTTCCAAGAGACCCAGTACTTC; CDR3: CASSLQENFQETQYF; D: NA; size: NA; length: 15; J: TRBJ2-5; V: TRBV5-1
DNA: TGCAGCGTTGAAGAGGCCAGCGGACAGGGGGCCCCCTACGAGCAGTACTTC; CDR3: CSVEEASGQGAPYEQYF; D: TRBD1; size: NA; length: 17; J: TRBJ2-7; V: TRBV29-1
DNA: TGCGCCAGCAGCCAAGATGATCGGGAAAAACTGTTTTTT; CDR3: CASSQDDREKLFF; D: NA; size: few; length: 13; J: TRBJ1-4; V: TRBV4-3
DNA: TGCAGCGTTGCTGGTATTGAGGGGAGCTACGAGCAGTACTTC; CDR3: CSVAGIEGSYEQYF; D: NA; size: few; length: 14; J: TRBJ2-7; V: TRBV29-1
DNA: TGTGCCAGCAGCCTACTAGCGTGGGAGACCCAGTACTTC; CDR3: CASSLLAWETQYF; D: TRBD2; size: many; length: 13; J: TRBJ2-5; V: TRBV12-3/TRBV12-4
DNA: TGCAGCGTTGGGACAATTGGAAACACCATATATTTT; CDR3: CSVGTIGNTIYF; D: NA; size: NA; length: 12; J: TRBJ1-3; V: TRBV29-1
DNA: TGCGCCAGCAGCGCCTCGTGGACCGACGGGGAGCTGTTTTTT; CDR3: CASSASWTDGELFF; D: NA; size: many; length: 14; J: TRBJ2-2; V: TRBV4-1
DNA: TGTGCCAGCAGTTTATCCTCAGCTACCTATGGCTACACCTTC; CDR3: CASSLSSATYGYTF; D: NA; size: few; length: 14; J: TRBJ1-2; V: TRBV27